These 21 T cell receptor beta chains share one sample of origin, sequenced in a study of PD-L1 blockade in urothelial cancer. This table comes from immunoSEQ multiplex PCR, and its TCRdb copy is limited to in-frame clones, with some not included. The sample includes some 27,000 clones, around 80% of them seen just once. The sample in question was PBMCs, obtained around atezolizumab (anti-PD-L1) treatment. The receptor source for this set is a man aged 50-60 years with urothelial cancer.

The V call is TRBV2, the J call TRBJ2-7, with TRBD1 as a possible D gene (6 bases). Trimming removed 6 bases from V and 7 bases from J, with 16 bases in between. The CDR3 runs to 13 residues. Germline CDR1 SNHLY, CDR2 FYNNEI. CDR3 sequence: CASRESTGPEQYV. CDR3 DNA sequence: TGTGCCAGCAGGGAATCGACAGGTCCTGAGCAGTACGTC.

The chain has TRBV6-5 and TRBJ1-5, with D possibly TRBD1 on 6 matching bases. Trimming stripped 4 bases from V and 2 bases from J, with 12 bases between. The CDR3 is 15 amino acids. CDR1 and CDR2 from the germline V gene are MNHEY and SVGAGI. CDR3 in amino acids: CASSFSRQGNQPQHF. As DNA, the CDR3 is TGTGCCAGCAGTTTCTCCCGACAGGGCAATCAGCCCCAGCATTTT.

This chain links TRBV6-1 with TRBJ2-5, with 8 bases fitting TRBD1. V trimming: 6 bases; J trimming: 2 bases; junction bases outside the gene matches: 5. Germline lookup yields CDR1 MNHNS and CDR2 SASEGT. This CDR3 spans 14 amino acids. The CDR3 region is CASRLTGAQETQYF. The CDR3 bases are TGTGCCAGCAGGCTGACAGGGGCACAAGAGACCCAGTACTTC.

This clone was seen only once. This rearrangement joins TRBV4-2 to TRBJ1-5; D remains ambiguous. The germline V gene encodes CDR1 LGHNA and CDR2 YNFKEQ. The CDR3 runs 15 residues. V was pared by 4 bases and J by 0 bases, with 10 bases between. The CDR3 spells CASSLYTTSNQPQHF. In DNA, the CDR3 is TGTGCCAGCAGCCTCTACACTACTAGCAATCAGCCCCAGCATTTT.

The chain has TRBV13 and TRBJ1-1; 9 nucleotides match TRBD1. The germline gives CDR1 PRHDT, CDR2 FYEKMQ (reference sequence). Germline trimming cut 9 bases from V and 4 bases from J; bases unmatched to any gene: 12. The CDR3 is 15 amino acids. The CDR3 region is CASRNRGRASTEAFF. The DNA for the CDR3 is TGTGCCAGTAGAAACAGGGGGCGCGCGAGCACTGAAGCTTTCTTT.

In its sample, this clone was seen a few times. The genes are TRBV27 and TRBJ1-6; 7 bases agree with TRBD1. The CDR3 has 12 residues. J lost 15 bases, V lost 5 bases, and 7 bases had no gene match. Germline CDR1 and CDR2: MNHEY and SMNVEV (reference sequence). The CDR3 protein is CASSPTSGGLHF. Here the CDR3 DNA reads TGTGCCAGCAGTCCTACATCAGGGGGCCTCCACTTT.

The rearrangement joins TRBV7-2 to TRBJ1-1; D gene ambiguous. Trimming shortened V by 3 bases and J by 5 bases, and 7 bases separated the two germline ends. Germline CDR1 is SGHTA and CDR2 is FQGNSA. The CDR3 sequence is 12 residues long. Here the CDR3 reads CASSFGVTEAFF. The CDR3 DNA reads TGTGCCAGCAGCTTCGGGGTAACTGAAGCTTTCTTT.

The chain recombines TRBV11-2 with TRBJ2-7, with TRBD2 identical over 8 bases. The CDR3 contains 14 residues. CDR1 is SGHAT and CDR2 is FQNNGV in the germline V gene. Germline trimming cut 1 base from V and 5 bases from J; bases unmatched to any gene: 4. CDR3 bases: TGTGCCAGCAGCTTAGCCGGGAGGGCTAACGAGCAGTACTTC. Amino acids: CASSLAGRANEQYF.

The chain combines TRBV6-4 with TRBJ2-1; D perhaps matches TRBD2 (7 bases). CDR3 length: 15 residues. From germline, CDR1 is MRHNA and CDR2 SNTAGT. V was trimmed by 4 bases and J by 6 bases, leaving 16 bases between them. CDR3 sequence: CASSGFGGPFNEQFF. The CDR3 DNA reads TGTGCCAGCAGTGGGTTCGGGGGGCCCTTCAATGAGCAGTTCTTC.

This chain uses TRBV19 with TRBJ2-7; 8 bases fit TRBD1. The CDR3 totals 17 residues. The V gene end was trimmed by 4 bases and the J gene end by 5 bases; junction bases not matched to a gene: 16. Germline V gene sequence: CDR1 LNHDA, CDR2 SQIVND (reference sequence). The CDR3 spells CASSKAGQGKLGDEQYF. CDR3 in DNA: TGTGCCAGTAGTAAAGCCGGACAGGGAAAGTTGGGGGACGAGCAGTACTTC.

This chain joins TRBV19 and TRBJ1-1, with TRBD1 matching over 11 bases. V was pared by 6 bases and J by 4 bases, with 4 bases of the junction left unmatched. Germline values: CDR1 LNHDA, CDR2 SQIVND (reference sequence). The CDR3 loop spans 14 amino acids. The CDR3 is CASRPGQGGTEAFF. CDR3 nucleotide sequence: TGTGCCAGTAGACCGGGACAGGGGGGCACTGAAGCTTTCTTT.

This clone was observed a few times. The chain joins TRBV7-9 to TRBJ2-1, with no clear D. The germline V and J ends were trimmed by 0 bases and 10 bases, with 4 bases remaining between them. Germline CDR1 SEHNR, CDR2 FQNEAQ (reference sequence). The CDR3 has 11 amino acids. The DNA of the CDR3 is TGTGCCAGCAGCTTAGCTCGGGAGCAGTTCTTC. It is translated as CASSLAREQFF.

For this clone: Other DNA sequences from this sample encode an identical CDR3 as well. Here the CDR3 reads CASSEGGTKVEDNQPQHF. The CDR3 DNA sequence: TGTGCCAGCAGTGAAGGGGGCACGAAGGTTGAGGACAATCAGCCCCAGCATTTT. The chain has TRBV2 and TRBJ1-5; a weak D match, TRBD1 (5 bases). The V gene lost 1 base and the J gene lost 3 bases, with 19 bases spanning the gap. The CDR3 is made up of 18 amino acids. The V gene's germline CDR1 is SNHLY and CDR2 FYNNEI.

The rearrangement links TRBV30 to TRBJ2-2; TRBD2 aligns across 11 bases. The CDR3 has 19 residues. The J segment lost 5 bases and the V segment lost 0 bases, leaving 14 bases of the junction unmatched. Germline CDR1 and CDR2: GTSNPN and SVGIG (reference sequence). CDR3 DNA: TGTGCCTGGAGTGTAGGGGTTAGCGGGAGGGCCCTCGGGACCGGGGAGCTGTTTTTT. Amino acid sequence: CAWSVGVSGRALGTGELFF.

V is TRBV27 and J is TRBJ2-2; a possible D gene is TRBD2 (6 bases). V was cut by 9 bases and J by 2 bases, with 19 bases left in between. The germline CDR1 and CDR2 sequences are MNHEY and SMNVEV (reference sequence). CDR3 length: 16 amino acids. The CDR3 here is CASTPLSGGNTGELFF. The CDR3 coding sequence is TGTGCCAGTACCCCCCTTTCCGGGGGAAACACCGGGGAGCTGTTTTTT.

The J gene is TRBJ1-2, the V gene TRBV2; D call uncertain. Germline CDR1 and CDR2: SNHLY and FYNNEI. V was cut by 2 bases and J by 0 bases, with 7 bases left in between. This CDR3 contains 14 residues. CDR3 sequence reads: CASSESAANYGYTF. CDR3 nucleotides: TGTGCCAGCAGTGAATCCGCAGCTAACTATGGCTACACCTTC.

V and J are TRBV30 and TRBJ1-1, with unresolved D. The length of the CDR3 is 12 residues. Germline CDR1 GTSNPN, CDR2 SVGIG (reference sequence). V lost 2 bases and J 7 bases, leaving 11 bases between the germline ends. CDR3 DNA sequence: TGTGCCTGGAGTCCCTCCCGGAGTGAAGCTTTCTTT. Translation gives CAWSPSRSEAFF.

This clone has a handful of counts. V is TRBV5-1 and J is TRBJ2-3; TRBD1 is a possible D gene (5 bases). The CDR3 sequence is 18 residues long. Deletions cut 0 bases from V and 1 base from J, with 18 bases between. Germline lookup yields CDR1 SGHRS and CDR2 YFSETQ. CDR3 sequence reads: CASSLASKLQVCTDTQYF. In DNA form, the CDR3 reads TGCGCCAGCAGCTTGGCTTCTAAATTACAGGTATGCACAGATACGCAGTATTTT.

This clone was detected a few times. The rearrangement uses TRBV6-5 and TRBJ2-1; 10 bases are a match to TRBD1. The CDR3 has 12 amino acids. The V gene end was trimmed by 5 bases and the J gene end by 14 bases; junction bases not matched to a gene: 6. In germline, CDR1 is MNHEY, CDR2 SVGAGI. CDR3 amino acids: CASSTGQGGKFF. CDR3 DNA: TGTGCCAGCAGTACCGGACAGGGGGGGAAGTTCTTC.

The chain uses TRBV2 and TRBJ2-5; 8 nucleotides agree with TRBD1. The CDR3 sequence is 15 residues long. CDR1 SNHLY and CDR2 FYNNEI come from the germline V gene. V was clipped by 4 bases and J by 4 bases; unmatched bases: 8. As DNA, the CDR3 is TGTGCCAGCAGTGCTGGACAGGGAAGGGGAGAGACCCAGTACTTC. It codes for CASSAGQGRGETQYF.

The chain carries TRBV5-4 and TRBJ2-7, with D perhaps matching TRBD1 (6 bases). Germline CDR1 SGHNT, CDR2 YYREEE (reference sequence). The CDR3 totals 14 residues. Trimming took 5 bases from V and 4 from J, leaving 16 bases between them. The CDR3 here is CASRTYSDRYEQYV. The CDR3 DNA is TGTGCCAGCAGAACTTACTCTGACAGGTACGAGCAGTACGTC.